This T cell receptor beta chain emerged from a study of T cell repertoires in cytomegalovirus infection. The CDR3 loop spans 19 amino acids. The ends were cut back, 4 bases at V and 5 bases at J, with 27 bases in the middle. TCRdb analysed the reads with MiXCR anew, one entry per CDR3 protein. The sample has approximately 770,000 distinct CDR3 sequences; about 28% are singletons. Comment on this clonotype: Its antigen is as yet unknown.

The TCR originated in a human donor in good health (CMV status not recorded). Some clones in this sample may be carry-over from other donors' samples. Sequencing was performed on cultured CD8+ T cells from PBMCs, taken from culture after CMV antigen stimulation. This chain joins TRBV5-7 and TRBJ2-2; possible D gene TRBD1, 6 bases. TRBV5-7 is reported as an ORF; its role is uncertain. The CDR3 nucleotides are TGTGCCAGCAGCCCAGGTAAACGGGACACAGTTTTCGGGACCGGGGAGCTGTTTTTT. Its protein product is CASSPGKRDTVFGTGELFF.